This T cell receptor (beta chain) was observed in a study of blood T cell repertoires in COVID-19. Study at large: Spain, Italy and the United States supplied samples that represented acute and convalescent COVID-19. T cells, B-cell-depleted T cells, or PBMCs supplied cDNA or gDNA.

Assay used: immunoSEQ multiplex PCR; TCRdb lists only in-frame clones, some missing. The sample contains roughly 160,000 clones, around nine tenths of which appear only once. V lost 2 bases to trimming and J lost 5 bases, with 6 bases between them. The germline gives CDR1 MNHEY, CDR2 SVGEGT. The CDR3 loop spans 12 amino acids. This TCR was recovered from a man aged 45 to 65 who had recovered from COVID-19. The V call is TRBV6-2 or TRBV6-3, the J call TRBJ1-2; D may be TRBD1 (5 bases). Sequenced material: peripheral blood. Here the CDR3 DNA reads TGTGCCAGCAGTTACCGACAGTATGGCTACACCTTC. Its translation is CASSYRQYGYTF.